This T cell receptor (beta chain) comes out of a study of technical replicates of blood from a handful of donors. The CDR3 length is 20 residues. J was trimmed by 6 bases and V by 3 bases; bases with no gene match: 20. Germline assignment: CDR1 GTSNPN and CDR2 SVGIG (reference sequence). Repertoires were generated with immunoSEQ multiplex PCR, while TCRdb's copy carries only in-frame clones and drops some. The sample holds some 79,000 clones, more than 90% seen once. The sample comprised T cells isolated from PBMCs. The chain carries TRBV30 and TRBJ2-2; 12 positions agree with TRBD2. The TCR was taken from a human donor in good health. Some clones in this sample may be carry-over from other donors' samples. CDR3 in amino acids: CAWRGKGLAGGTKGSGELFF. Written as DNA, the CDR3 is TGTGCCTGGAGGGGAAAGGGGCTAGCGGGAGGGACGAAAGGATCCGGGGAGCTGTTTTTT.